Listed below are T cell receptor beta chains from one sample, sequenced in a study of blood T cell repertoires in COVID-19. Some clones are missing from TCRdb's copy, which holds only in-frame ones; the method was immunoSEQ multiplex PCR. This repertoire shows 250,000 to 350,000 clones, approximately 88% found once; its top ten account for about 8.5%. Input material: peripheral blood. These receptor sequences come from a man aged 18 to 30 with active or convalescent COVID-19. The CDR3 runs from the conserved cysteine through the conserved F or W. The D gene is left open where the match is weak. The size entry is marked missing in some rows and otherwise reads once, few, many or a size class.

d_call	j_call	v_call	clone_size	cdr3_aa	cdr3_nt
TRBD1	TRBJ1-2	TRBV5-3	NA	CARSSGQATYGYTF	TGTGCCAGAAGCTCAGGACAGGCGACCTATGGCTACACCTTC
NA	TRBJ1-2	TRBV24-1	many	CATSEHPTVLNYGYTF	TGTGCCACCAGTGAACACCCGACAGTATTAAACTATGGCTACACCTTC
NA	TRBJ2-3	TRBV28	NA	CASSPLKGKRTDTQYF	TGTGCCAGCAGTCCCCTCAAGGGGAAGCGCACAGATACGCAGTATTTT
NA	TRBJ1-5	TRBV19	NA	CASSIGAGMGSSNQPQHF	TGTGCCAGTAGTATAGGGGCAGGGATGGGTTCTAGCAATCAGCCCCAGCATTTT
NA	TRBJ2-7	TRBV7-9	NA	CASSPVTVYEQYF	TGTGCCAGCAGCCCCGTGACAGTCTACGAGCAGTACTTC
TRBD2	TRBJ2-3	TRBV11-1	many	CASSPGLAGGRNTQYF	TGTGCCAGCAGCCCGGGACTAGCGGGGGGGCGAAATACGCAGTATTTT
TRBD2	TRBJ2-1	TRBV7-2	NA	CASSSTGGPSNEQFF	TGTGCCAGCAGCTCAACGGGGGGGCCGAGTAATGAGCAGTTCTTC
NA	TRBJ1-1	TRBV6-5	NA	CASSYDRTNTEAFF	TGTGCCAGCAGTTATGACAGGACGAACACTGAAGCTTTCTTT
TRBD2	TRBJ2-2	TRBV7-7	NA	CASSNPLAGGGELFF	TGTGCCAGCAGCAACCCACTAGCGGGGGGCGGGGAGCTGTTTTTT
TRBD1	TRBJ1-1	TRBV27	NA	CASSAGTAEAFF	TGTGCCAGCAGCGCTGGGACAGCTGAAGCTTTCTTT
NA	TRBJ1-1	TRBV4-1	NA	CASSQPRPEGRGTEAFF	TGCGCCAGCAGCCAGCCCCGCCCGGAGGGAAGGGGTACTGAAGCTTTCTTT
TRBD1	TRBJ1-4	TRBV2	NA	CASSRGVNNEKLFF	TGTGCCAGCAGCAGGGGGGTAAATAATGAAAAACTGTTTTTT
TRBD1	TRBJ1-5	TRBV6-6	NA	CASSSSTGGSNQPQHF	TGTGCCAGCAGTTCCTCGACAGGGGGCAGCAATCAGCCCCAGCATTTT
TRBD1	TRBJ2-7	TRBV7-2	NA	CASSSGTGFDEQYF	TGTGCCAGCAGCTCCGGGACAGGGTTCGACGAGCAGTACTTC
NA	TRBJ1-1	TRBV29-1	NA	CSVVGNTEAFF	TGCAGCGTTGTCGGGAACACTGAAGCTTTCTTT
TRBD1	TRBJ1-2	TRBV7-2	NA	CASSLTGTGYGYTF	TGTGCCAGCAGCTTAACCGGGACAGGTTATGGCTACACCTTC
TRBD1	TRBJ1-5	TRBV19	NA	CASRWTGGEYSNQPQHF	TGTGCCAGCCGTTGGACAGGGGGGGAATATAGCAATCAGCCCCAGCATTTT
NA	TRBJ1-1	TRBV10-3	NA	CAISERGMNTEAFF	TGTGCCATCAGTGAAAGGGGAATGAACACTGAAGCTTTCTTT
NA	TRBJ1-3	TRBV21-1	NA	CASSSGQFSGNTIYF	TGTGCCAGCAGCAGCGGACAGTTCTCTGGAAACACCATATATTTT
NA	TRBJ1-5	TRBV28	NA	CASSFGSTGSNQPQHF	TGTGCCAGCAGTTTCGGTTCCACAGGGAGCAATCAGCCCCAGCATTTT
TRBD1	TRBJ1-1	TRBV6-5	NA	CASRLGTGDTEAFF	TGTGCCAGCAGATTAGGGACAGGGGACACTGAAGCTTTCTTT
NA	TRBJ1-2	TRBV5-1	NA	CASSLARGGTNYGYTF	TGCGCCAGCAGCTTGGCACGTGGAGGGACCAACTATGGCTACACCTTC
NA	TRBJ2-2	TRBV7-9	NA	CASSSLGSGITGELFF	TGTGCCAGCAGCTCCCTGGGAAGCGGAATCACCGGGGAGCTGTTTTTT
NA	TRBJ1-1	TRBV2	NA	CASSSGTREAFF	TGTGCCAGCAGTTCCGGGACAAGGGAAGCTTTCTTT
TRBD1	TRBJ1-5	TRBV18	NA	CASSPQGASNQPQHF	TGTGCCAGCTCACCACAGGGGGCAAGCAATCAGCCCCAGCATTTT
TRBD1	TRBJ1-2	TRBV5-6	NA	CASSGRTGGYGYTF	TGTGCCAGCAGCGGGCGGACAGGGGGCTATGGCTACACCTTC
NA	TRBJ2-5	TRBV20-1	NA	CSASRQGETQYF	TGCAGTGCTAGTAGGCAGGGGGAGACCCAGTACTTC